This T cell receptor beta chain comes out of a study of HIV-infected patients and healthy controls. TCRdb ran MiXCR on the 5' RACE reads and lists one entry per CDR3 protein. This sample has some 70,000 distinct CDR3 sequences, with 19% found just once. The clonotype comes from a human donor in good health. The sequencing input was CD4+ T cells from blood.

The CDR3 sequence: CASSLGTNSNQPQHF. CDR3 coding DNA: TGTGCCAGCAGCTTAGGGACAAATAGCAATCAGCCCCAGCATTTT. This rearrangement joins TRBV7-9 to TRBJ1-5; tentatively, D is TRBD1 (5 bases). Per germline, CDR1 SEHNR and CDR2 FQNEAQ (reference sequence). Trimming removed 1 base at V and 0 bases at J, with 7 bases between. The CDR3 covers 15 residues.